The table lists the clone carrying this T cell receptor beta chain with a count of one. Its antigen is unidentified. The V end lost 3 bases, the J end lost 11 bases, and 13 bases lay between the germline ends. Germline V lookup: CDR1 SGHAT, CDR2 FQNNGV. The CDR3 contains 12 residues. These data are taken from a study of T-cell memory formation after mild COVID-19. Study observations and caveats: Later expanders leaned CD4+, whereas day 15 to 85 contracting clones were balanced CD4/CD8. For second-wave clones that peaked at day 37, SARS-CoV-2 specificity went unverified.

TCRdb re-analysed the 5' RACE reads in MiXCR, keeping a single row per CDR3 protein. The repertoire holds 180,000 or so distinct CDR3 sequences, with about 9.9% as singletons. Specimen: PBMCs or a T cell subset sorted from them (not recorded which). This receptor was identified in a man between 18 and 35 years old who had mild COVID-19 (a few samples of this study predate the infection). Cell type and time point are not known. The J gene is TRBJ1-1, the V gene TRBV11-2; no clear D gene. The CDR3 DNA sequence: TGTGCCAGCAGCTTTCCCGGACCTTGGGCTTTCTTT. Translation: CASSFPGPWAFF.